This T cell receptor beta chain was captured in a study of identical twins. Germline assignment: CDR1 LGHDT and CDR2 YNNKEL (reference sequence). V was trimmed by 5 bases and J by 6 bases, leaving 20 bases between them. The CDR3 loop spans 15 amino acids. This clonotype was detected only a few times. Its specificity is not known. Study-wide findings and caveats: Conclusions were based on cross-sectional statistical analysis, without following the same donors.

A universal primer site arose from template switching, and cDNA bore unique molecular identifiers. TCRdb re-derived calls from the 5' RACE reads in MiXCR, one entry per CDR3 protein. The sample records 700,000 or so distinct CDR3 sequences, under 9% being singletons. The data also belong to a second study, concerning yellow fever vaccine responses in identical twins.

The chain carries TRBV3-1 and TRBJ2-7; D gene unclear. The sample comprised PBMCs. The sequence was obtained from a woman aged 18-29 years in good health. Here the CDR3 reads CASSAQAFPSGEQYF. DNA for the CDR3: TGTGCCAGCAGCGCCCAGGCCTTCCCTTCGGGCGAGCAGTACTTC.